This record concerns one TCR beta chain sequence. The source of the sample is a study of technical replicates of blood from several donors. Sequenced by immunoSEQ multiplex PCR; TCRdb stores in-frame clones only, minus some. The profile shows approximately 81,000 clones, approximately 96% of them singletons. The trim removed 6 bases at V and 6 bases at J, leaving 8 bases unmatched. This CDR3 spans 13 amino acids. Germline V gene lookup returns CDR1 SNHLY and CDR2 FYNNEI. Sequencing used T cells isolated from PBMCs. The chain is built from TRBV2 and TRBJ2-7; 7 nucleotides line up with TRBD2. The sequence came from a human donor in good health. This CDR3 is CASRGAGAREQYF. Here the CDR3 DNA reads TGTGCCAGCAGGGGTGCGGGAGCTCGCGAGCAGTACTTC.